This T cell receptor (beta chain) emerged from a study of Ad26.COV2.S vaccination and SARS-CoV-2 variants. Study outcomes and limitations: In TCR breadth and depth analyses, total T cell responses may have been underestimated.

Treatment denoted: around 19 received Ad26.COV2.S at low or high dose, single or two shots; roughly 5 received placebo; per-sample allocation not given. Sampling was done on day 63 after the first vaccine or placebo injection. This person who donated was an adult of 18-55 years in Boston. The CDR3 has 13 amino acids. Germline CDR1 and CDR2: MNHEY and SVGEGT. V lost 4 bases and J 12 bases, leaving 16 bases between the germline ends. Clones were sequenced by immunoSEQ multiplex PCR, and TCRdb holds only the in-frame ones, with some missing. The table has roughly 420,000 clones, about 88% seen once. Comment on this clone: What it binds is unknown.

The chain carries TRBV6-2 or TRBV6-3 and TRBJ2-1; possible D gene TRBD2, 6 bases. Sequences were derived from peripheral blood, sampled in a trial of Ad26.COV2.S vaccine versus placebo. The TCR sequence derives from a person aged 18-65 years who received the Ad26.COV2.S COVID-19 vaccine or a placebo. The CDR3 is CASSFMDRDLQFF. The CDR3 nucleotides read TGTGCCAGCAGTTTTATGGACCGGGACTTGCAGTTCTTC.